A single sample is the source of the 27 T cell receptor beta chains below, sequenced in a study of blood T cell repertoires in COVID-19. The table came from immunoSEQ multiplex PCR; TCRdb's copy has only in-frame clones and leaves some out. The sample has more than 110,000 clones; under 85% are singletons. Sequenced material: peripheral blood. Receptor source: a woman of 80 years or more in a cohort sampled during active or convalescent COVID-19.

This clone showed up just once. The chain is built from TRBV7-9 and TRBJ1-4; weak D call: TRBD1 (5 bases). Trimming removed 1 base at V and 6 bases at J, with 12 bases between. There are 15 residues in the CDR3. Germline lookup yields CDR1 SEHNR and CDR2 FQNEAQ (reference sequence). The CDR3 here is CASSLGAGQDEKLFF. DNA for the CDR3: TGTGCCAGCAGCTTAGGGGCAGGGCAAGATGAAAAACTGTTTTTT.

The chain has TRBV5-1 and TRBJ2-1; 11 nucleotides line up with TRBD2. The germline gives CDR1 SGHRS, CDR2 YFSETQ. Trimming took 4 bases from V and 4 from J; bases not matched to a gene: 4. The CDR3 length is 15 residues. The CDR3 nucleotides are TGCGCCAGCAGCGATCTAGCGGGGGGATACAATGAGCAGTTCTTC. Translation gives CASSDLAGGYNEQFF.

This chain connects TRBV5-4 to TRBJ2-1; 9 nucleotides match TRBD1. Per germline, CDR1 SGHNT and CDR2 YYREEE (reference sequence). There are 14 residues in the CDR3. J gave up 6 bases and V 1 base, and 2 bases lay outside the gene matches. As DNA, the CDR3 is TGTGCCAGCAGCTTGAGGACAGGGGCCAATGAGCAGTTCTTC. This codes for CASSLRTGANEQFF.

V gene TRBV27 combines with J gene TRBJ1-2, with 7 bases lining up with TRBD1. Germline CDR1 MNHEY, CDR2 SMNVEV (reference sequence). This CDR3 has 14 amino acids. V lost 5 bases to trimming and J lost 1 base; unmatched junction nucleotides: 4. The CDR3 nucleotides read TGTGCCAGCAGTCAGAGGGACAGTAACTATGGCTACACCTTC. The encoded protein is CASSQRDSNYGYTF.

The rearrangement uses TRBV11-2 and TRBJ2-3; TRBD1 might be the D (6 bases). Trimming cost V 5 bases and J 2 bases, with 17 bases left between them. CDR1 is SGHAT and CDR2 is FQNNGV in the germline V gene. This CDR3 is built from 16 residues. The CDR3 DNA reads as TGTGCCAGCAGCCCACAGGGACACCTGAACACAGATACGCAGTATTTT. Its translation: CASSPQGHLNTDTQYF. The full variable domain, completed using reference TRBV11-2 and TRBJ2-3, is EAGVAQSPRYKIIEKRQSVAFWCNPISGHATLYWYQQILGQGPKLLIQFQNNGVVDDSQLPKDRFSAERLKGVDSTLKIQPAKLEDSAVYLCASSPQGHLNTDTQYFGPGTRLTVL.

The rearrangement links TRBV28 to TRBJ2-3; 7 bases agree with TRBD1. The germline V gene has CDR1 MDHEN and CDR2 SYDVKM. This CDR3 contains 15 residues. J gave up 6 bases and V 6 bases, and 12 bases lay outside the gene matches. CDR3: CASSPTGVVADTQYF. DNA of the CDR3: TGTGCCAGCAGCCCCACAGGGGTAGTCGCGGATACGCAGTATTTT.

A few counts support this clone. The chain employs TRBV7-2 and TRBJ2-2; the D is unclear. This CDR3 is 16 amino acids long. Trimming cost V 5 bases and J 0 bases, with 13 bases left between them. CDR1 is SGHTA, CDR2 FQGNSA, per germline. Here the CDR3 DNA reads TGTGCCAGCAGCCCTCGTGTCAGTCCGAACACCGGGGAGCTGTTTTTT. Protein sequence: CASSPRVSPNTGELFF.

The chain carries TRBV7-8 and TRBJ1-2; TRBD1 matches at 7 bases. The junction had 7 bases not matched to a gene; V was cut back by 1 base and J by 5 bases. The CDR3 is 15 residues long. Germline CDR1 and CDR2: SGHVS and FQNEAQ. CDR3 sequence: CASSLVSQGTYGYTF. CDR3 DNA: TGTGCCAGCAGCTTAGTTTCACAGGGGACGTATGGCTACACCTTC.

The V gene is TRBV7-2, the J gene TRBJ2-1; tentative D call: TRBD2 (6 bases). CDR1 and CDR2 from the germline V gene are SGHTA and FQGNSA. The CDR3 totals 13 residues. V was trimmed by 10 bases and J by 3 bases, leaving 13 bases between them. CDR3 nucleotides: TGTGCCATCAAGGCGGGGATCTACAATGAGCAGTTCTTC. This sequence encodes CAIKAGIYNEQFF.

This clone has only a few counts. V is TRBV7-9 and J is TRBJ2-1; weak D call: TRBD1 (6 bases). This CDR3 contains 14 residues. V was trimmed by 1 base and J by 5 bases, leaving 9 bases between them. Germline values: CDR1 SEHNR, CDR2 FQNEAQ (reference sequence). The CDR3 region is CASSLDRVDNEQFF. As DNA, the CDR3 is TGTGCCAGCAGCTTAGACAGGGTTGACAATGAGCAGTTCTTC.

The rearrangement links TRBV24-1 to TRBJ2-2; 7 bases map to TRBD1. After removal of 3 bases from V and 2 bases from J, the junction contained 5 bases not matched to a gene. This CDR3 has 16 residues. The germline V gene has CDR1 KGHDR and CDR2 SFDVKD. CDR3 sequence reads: CATSDPQGINTGELFF. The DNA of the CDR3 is TGTGCCACCAGTGATCCACAGGGGATCAACACCGGGGAGCTGTTTTTT.

The CDR3 DNA reads as TGTGCCAGCAGCCAAGATCAGGGTCGCGGCTACACCTTC. This encodes CASSQDQGRGYTF. V usage is TRBV4-2 and J usage is TRBJ1-2; perhaps TRBD1 as D (5 bases). The CDR3 covers 13 residues. The V and J ends lost 0 bases and 8 bases respectively, with 10 bases between them. The germline V gene has CDR1 LGHNA and CDR2 YNFKEQ.

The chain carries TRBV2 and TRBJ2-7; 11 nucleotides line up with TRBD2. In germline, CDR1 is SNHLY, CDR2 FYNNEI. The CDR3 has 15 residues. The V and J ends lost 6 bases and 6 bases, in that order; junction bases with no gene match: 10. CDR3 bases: TGTGCCAGCAGCGGGGAACGACTAGCGGGGCTCGAGCAGTACTTC. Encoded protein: CASSGERLAGLEQYF.

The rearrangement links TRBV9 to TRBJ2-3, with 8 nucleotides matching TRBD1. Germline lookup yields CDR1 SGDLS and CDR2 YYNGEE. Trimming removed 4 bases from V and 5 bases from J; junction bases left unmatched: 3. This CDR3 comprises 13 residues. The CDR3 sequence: CASSPGQGDTQYF. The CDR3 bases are TGTGCCAGCAGCCCCGGACAGGGAGATACGCAGTATTTT.

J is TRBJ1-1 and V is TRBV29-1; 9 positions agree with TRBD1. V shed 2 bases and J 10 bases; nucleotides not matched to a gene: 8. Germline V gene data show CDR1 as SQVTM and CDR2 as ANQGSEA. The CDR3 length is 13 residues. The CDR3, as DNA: TGCAGCGTTGAACCACAGGGGGCCCTCGGAGCTTTCTTT. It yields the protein CSVEPQGALGAFF.

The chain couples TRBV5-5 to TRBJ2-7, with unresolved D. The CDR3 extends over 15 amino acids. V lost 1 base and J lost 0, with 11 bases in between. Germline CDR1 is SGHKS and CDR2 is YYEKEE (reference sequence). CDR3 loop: CASSLQLTRSYEQYV. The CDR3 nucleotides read TGTGCCAGCAGCTTGCAGTTGACTCGCTCCTACGAGCAGTACGTC.

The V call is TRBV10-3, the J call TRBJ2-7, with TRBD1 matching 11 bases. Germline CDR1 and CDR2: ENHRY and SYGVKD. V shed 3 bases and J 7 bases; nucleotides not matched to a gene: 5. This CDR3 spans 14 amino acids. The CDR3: CAISDGQGAKEQYV. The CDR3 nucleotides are TGTGCCATCAGTGACGGACAGGGGGCGAAGGAGCAGTACGTC.

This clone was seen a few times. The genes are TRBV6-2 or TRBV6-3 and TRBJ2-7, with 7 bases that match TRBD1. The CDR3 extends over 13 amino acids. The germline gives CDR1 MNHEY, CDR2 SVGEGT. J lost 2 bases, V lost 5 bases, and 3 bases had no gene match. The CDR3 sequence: CASSRDRAYEQYV. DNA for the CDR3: TGTGCCAGCAGTAGGGACAGAGCCTACGAGCAGTACGTC.

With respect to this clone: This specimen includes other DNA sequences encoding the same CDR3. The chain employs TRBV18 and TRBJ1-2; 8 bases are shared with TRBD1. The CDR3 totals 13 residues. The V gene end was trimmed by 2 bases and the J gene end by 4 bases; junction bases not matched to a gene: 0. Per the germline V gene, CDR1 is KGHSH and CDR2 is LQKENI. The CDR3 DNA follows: TGTGCCAGCTCACCAGACAGGGGCTATGGCTACACCTTC. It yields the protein CASSPDRGYGYTF.

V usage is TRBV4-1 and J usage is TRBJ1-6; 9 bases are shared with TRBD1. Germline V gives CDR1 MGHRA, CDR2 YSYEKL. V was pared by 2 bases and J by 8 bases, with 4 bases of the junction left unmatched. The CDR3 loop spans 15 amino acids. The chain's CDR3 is CASSQRDRADSPLHF. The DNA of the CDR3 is TGCGCCAGCAGCCAAAGGGACAGGGCGGATTCACCCCTCCACTTT.

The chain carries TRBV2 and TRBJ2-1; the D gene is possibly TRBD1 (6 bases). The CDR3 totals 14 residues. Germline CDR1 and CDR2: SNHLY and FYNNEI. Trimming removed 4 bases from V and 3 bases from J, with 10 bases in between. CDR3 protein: CASSVGRGYNEQFF. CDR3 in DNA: TGTGCCAGCAGTGTGGGCAGGGGCTACAATGAGCAGTTCTTC. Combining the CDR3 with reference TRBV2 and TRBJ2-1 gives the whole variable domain EPEVTQTPSHQVTQMGQEVILRCVPISNHLYFYWYRQILGQKVEFLVSFYNNEISEKSEIFDDQFSVERPDGSNFTLKIRSTKLEDSAMYFCASSVGRGYNEQFFGPGTRLTVL.

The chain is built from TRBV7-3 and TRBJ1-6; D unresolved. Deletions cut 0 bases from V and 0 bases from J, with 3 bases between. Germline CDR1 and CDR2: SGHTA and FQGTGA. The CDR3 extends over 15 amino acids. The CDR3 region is CASSLTSSYNSPLHF. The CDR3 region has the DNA TGTGCCAGCAGCTTAACGAGCTCCTATAATTCACCCCTCCACTTT.

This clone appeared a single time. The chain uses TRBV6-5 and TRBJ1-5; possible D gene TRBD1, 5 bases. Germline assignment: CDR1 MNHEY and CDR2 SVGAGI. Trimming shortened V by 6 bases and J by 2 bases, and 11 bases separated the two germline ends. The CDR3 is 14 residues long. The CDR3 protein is CASSQGLGNQPQHF. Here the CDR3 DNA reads TGTGCCAGCAGCCAGGGTCTGGGCAATCAGCCCCAGCATTTT.

CDR3 sequence (DNA): TGTGCCTGGAGTAGGTACCAGGGGCATGGCTACACCTTC. Translated, it gives CAWSRYQGHGYTF. This chain joins TRBV30 and TRBJ1-2, with D possibly being TRBD1 (6 bases). V lost 2 bases and J 6 bases, leaving 13 bases between the germline ends. This CDR3 spans 13 amino acids. Germline V CDR1 and CDR2: GTSNPN, SVGIG (reference sequence).

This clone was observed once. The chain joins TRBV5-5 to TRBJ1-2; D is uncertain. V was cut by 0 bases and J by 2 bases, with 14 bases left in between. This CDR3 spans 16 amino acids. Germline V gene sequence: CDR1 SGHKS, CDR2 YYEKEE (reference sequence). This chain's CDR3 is CASSLAFLQLNYGYTF. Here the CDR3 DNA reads TGTGCCAGCAGCTTGGCATTTCTACAGCTGAACTATGGCTACACCTTC.

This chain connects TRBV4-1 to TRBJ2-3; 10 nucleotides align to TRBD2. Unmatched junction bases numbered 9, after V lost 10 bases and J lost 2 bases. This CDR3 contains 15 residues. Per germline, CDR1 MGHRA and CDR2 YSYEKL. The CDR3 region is CATTTSGAITDTQYF. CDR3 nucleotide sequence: TGCGCCACGACTACTAGCGGGGCTATCACAGATACGCAGTATTTT.

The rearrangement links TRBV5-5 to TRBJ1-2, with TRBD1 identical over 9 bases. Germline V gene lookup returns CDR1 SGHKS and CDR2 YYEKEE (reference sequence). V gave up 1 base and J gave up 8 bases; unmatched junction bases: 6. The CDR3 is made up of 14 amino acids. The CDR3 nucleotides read TGTGCCAGCAGCTTGACAGGGGGCGCCGGGGGCTACACCTTC. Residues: CASSLTGGAGGYTF.